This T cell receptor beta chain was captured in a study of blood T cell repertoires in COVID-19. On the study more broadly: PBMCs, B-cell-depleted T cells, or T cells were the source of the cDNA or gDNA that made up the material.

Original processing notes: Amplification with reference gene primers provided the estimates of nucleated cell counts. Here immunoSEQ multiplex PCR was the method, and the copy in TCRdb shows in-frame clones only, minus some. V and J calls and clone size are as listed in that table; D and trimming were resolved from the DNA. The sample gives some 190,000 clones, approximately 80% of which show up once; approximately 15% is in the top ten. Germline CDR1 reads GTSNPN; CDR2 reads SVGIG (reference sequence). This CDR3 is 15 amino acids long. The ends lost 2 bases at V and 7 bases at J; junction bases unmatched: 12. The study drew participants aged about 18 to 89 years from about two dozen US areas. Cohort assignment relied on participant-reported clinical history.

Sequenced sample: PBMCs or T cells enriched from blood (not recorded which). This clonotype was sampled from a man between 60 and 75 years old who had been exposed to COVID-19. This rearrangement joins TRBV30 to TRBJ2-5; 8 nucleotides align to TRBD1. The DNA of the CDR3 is TGTGCCTGGAGTATTCCCGGGACAGGCGTATCGACCCAGTACTTC. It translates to CAWSIPGTGVSTQYF.